This paragraph covers one T cell receptor (beta chain) sequence. This sample's time point: sample taken at primary tumor resection. Without sorting, whole RNA was sequenced from tumor, nontumor lung or frozen PBMC. This entry comes from a study of spatial heterogeneity in lung cancer. In the study overall: Raw reads showed each unique TCR and UMI combination turning up more than ten times on average.

Looked up from germline, CDR1 is SGHKS and CDR2 is YYEKEE (reference sequence). The V end was cut by 1 base, the J end by 2 bases, with 9 bases between. The CDR3 covers 14 residues. TCRdb reprocessed the 5' RACE reads with MiXCR, giving one entry per CDR3 protein. The sample has over 2,500 distinct CDR3 sequences, approximately 3% seen once. This specimen consisted of normal lung tissue next to the tumor, obtained at surgery. This sequence was found in a male donor with early-stage non-small cell lung cancer. The chain employs TRBV5-5 and TRBJ2-5, with D uncertain. CDR3 coding DNA: TGTGCCAGCAGCTTGTGGCAGAAACAAGAGACCCAGTACTTC. Translated: CASSLWQKQETQYF.